One and the same sample provided the 17 T cell receptor beta chains below, sequenced in a study of T cells after yellow fever vaccination. TCRdb processed the 5' RACE reads anew with MiXCR; each CDR3 protein has one entry. The sample contains around 300,000 distinct CDR3 sequences, about 4% of which appear only once. The material sequenced was PBMCs, taken 5 days after the yellow fever booster vaccination. The receptor set was obtained from a man between 18 and 35 years old who received the YFV17D yellow fever vaccine.

This clonotype appeared a few times. The chain has TRBV4-2 and TRBJ1-1, with D perhaps matching TRBD1 (6 bases). This CDR3 contains 14 residues. V was shortened by 4 bases and J by 4 bases, with 13 bases between the two germline ends. Germline V gene lookup returns CDR1 LGHNA and CDR2 YNFKEQ. CDR3 in DNA: TGTGCCAGCAGCCCGGGAGGAGGGGGCACTGAAGCTTTCTTT. As protein: CASSPGGGGTEAFF.

The J gene is TRBJ1-2, the V gene TRBV4-3, with D possibly matching TRBD1 (6 bases). This CDR3 region has 15 residues. V gave up 0 bases and J gave up 8 bases, with 16 bases separating them. CDR1 is LGHNA and CDR2 is YSLEER in the germline V gene. The CDR3 loop reads CASSQDIRQVEGYTF. DNA for the CDR3: TGCGCCAGCAGCCAAGATATTCGACAGGTGGAGGGCTACACCTTC.

This clonotype has more than one count but fewer than ten. J is TRBJ1-3 and V is TRBV25-1; the D gene is possibly TRBD1 (6 bases). With 4 bases removed from V and 0 bases from J, the gap between germline ends came to 13 bases. CDR1 is MGHDK, CDR2 SYGVNS, per germline. CDR3 length: 16 amino acids. Here the CDR3 DNA reads TGTGCCAGCAGTGTCATGGACAGAATCTCTGGAAACACCATATATTTT. This gives the protein CASSVMDRISGNTIYF.

The sample holds many counts of this clonotype. This CDR3 reads CASRVSGAGANVLTF. The CDR3 DNA follows: TGTGCCAGCAGGGTGAGCGGGGCTGGGGCCAACGTCCTGACTTTC. The V call is TRBV7-2, the J call TRBJ2-6, with 7 positions matching TRBD2. The ends lost 6 bases at V and 2 bases at J; junction bases unmatched: 4. The CDR3 contains 15 residues. CDR1 is SGHTA, CDR2 FQGNSA, per germline.

This clonotype was picked up a small number of times. The chain recombines TRBV7-9 with TRBJ2-3; D may correspond to TRBD1 or TRBD2 (5 bases each). The V and J ends lost 3 bases and 4 bases respectively, with 14 bases between them. In germline, CDR1 is SEHNR, CDR2 FQNEAQ (reference sequence). This CDR3 is built from 15 residues. CDR3 residues: CASSFSVGVPDTQYF. CDR3 coding DNA: TGTGCCAGCAGCTTTAGCGTAGGGGTCCCAGATACGCAGTATTTT.

In its sample, this clonotype was seen a few times. This chain uses TRBV4-2 with TRBJ2-1, with 9 bases aligning to TRBD2. Germline assignment: CDR1 LGHNA and CDR2 YNFKEQ. After removal of 4 bases from V and 5 bases from J, the junction contained 9 bases not matched to a gene. CDR3 length equals 16 residues. CDR3: CASSPETGLANNEQFF. CDR3 DNA: TGTGCCAGCAGCCCTGAAACGGGACTAGCAAACAATGAGCAGTTCTTC.

The table lists this clonotype with many counts. The chain recombines TRBV18 with TRBJ1-5; 12 bases are a match to TRBD1. CDR1 and CDR2 from the germline V gene are KGHSH and LQKENI. V gave up 6 bases and J gave up 2 bases; unmatched junction bases: 11. The CDR3 length is 18 residues. The CDR3 region is CASSLGTGGAGGNQPQHF. Here the CDR3 DNA reads TGTGCCAGCTCCCTCGGGACAGGGGGCGCAGGAGGCAATCAGCCCCAGCATTTT.

The chain joins TRBV12-3 or TRBV12-4 to TRBJ1-3; D uncertain. The CDR3 is made up of 13 amino acids. V lost 5 bases and J lost 9, with 14 bases in between. Written as DNA, the CDR3 is TGTGCCAGCAGTCCCGCCGGGGAGGCCACCATATATTTT. It codes for CASSPAGEATIYF.

The table lists this clonotype with many counts. This chain uses TRBV20-1 with TRBJ1-1; TRBD1 might be the D (5 bases). This CDR3 contains 12 residues. Germline-derived CDR1 and CDR2 are DFQATT and SNEGSKA (reference sequence). The CDR3 DNA reads TGCAGCGCGAGACAGAAGAACACTGAAGCTTTCTTT. Its protein is CSARQKNTEAFF.

This clonotype was seen repeatedly, ten times or more. The V and J genes are TRBV24-1 and TRBJ2-5; 8 positions match TRBD2. Germline CDR1 is KGHDR and CDR2 is SFDVKD. The CDR3 runs to 16 residues. The junction had 6 bases not matched to a gene; V was cut back by 4 bases and J by 0 bases. The CDR3 reads CATSEGLLADQETQYF. As DNA, the CDR3 is TGTGCCACCAGTGAGGGGTTACTAGCGGACCAAGAGACCCAGTACTTC.

This chain connects TRBV4-3 to TRBJ1-2, with D unresolved. CDR3 length: 12 residues. The V and J ends lost 0 bases and 8 bases respectively, with 7 bases between them. Germline V gene sequence: CDR1 LGHNA, CDR2 YSLEER. CDR3 DNA: TGCGCCAGCAGCCAAGAGGGTAGAGGCTACACCTTC. Its protein product is CASSQEGRGYTF.

This rearrangement joins TRBV12-3 or TRBV12-4 to TRBJ2-5; no reliable D call. The CDR3 sequence is 12 residues long. Trimming took off 2 bases at V and 6 bases at J, with 7 bases between the two ends. DNA of the CDR3: TGTGCCAGCAGTTTATTCCCCCAGACCCAGTACTTC. Protein product: CASSLFPQTQYF.

The genes are TRBV5-1 and TRBJ2-3; D perhaps matches TRBD2 (5 bases). CDR3 length: 13 amino acids. The V end was cut by 5 bases, the J end by 4 bases, with 11 bases between. CDR1 and CDR2 from the germline V gene are SGHRS and YFSETQ. As DNA, the CDR3 is TGCGCCAGCAGTCTGGAGGTCTCAGATACGCAGTATTTT. Translation gives CASSLEVSDTQYF.

This clonotype was seen at least ten times. This rearrangement joins TRBV4-1 to TRBJ1-6, with TRBD1 as a possible D gene (6 bases). Trimming stripped 2 bases from V and 7 bases from J, with 12 bases between. In germline, CDR1 is MGHRA, CDR2 YSYEKL. CDR3 length: 15 residues. Here the CDR3 reads CASSQTGIGNSPLHF. As DNA, the CDR3 is TGCGCCAGCAGCCAAACAGGGATTGGCAATTCACCCCTCCACTTT.

This clonotype was seen at least ten times. V usage is TRBV5-1 and J usage is TRBJ2-2; D not resolved. There are 14 residues in the CDR3. The germline gives CDR1 SGHRS, CDR2 YFSETQ. V lost 0 bases to trimming and J lost 1 base, with 4 bases between them. The CDR3: CASSLAQNTGELFF. In DNA form, the CDR3 reads TGCGCCAGCAGCTTGGCACAGAACACCGGGGAGCTGTTTTTT.

There are many counts of this clonotype. The gene calls are TRBV3-1 and TRBJ2-3; TRBD1 is a possible D gene (6 bases). V was pared by 1 base and J by 6 bases, with 11 bases between. Germline CDR1 LGHDT, CDR2 YNNKEL (reference sequence). CDR3 length equals 14 residues. CDR3 coding DNA: TGTGCCAGCAGCCAAGGTCCCACAGGGGATACGCAGTATTTT. This gives the protein CASSQGPTGDTQYF.

In this sample, this clonotype turned up a few times. The V call is TRBV10-3, the J call TRBJ2-3, with D maybe TRBD2 (6 bases). The germline gives CDR1 ENHRY, CDR2 SYGVKD. V dropped 11 bases and J dropped 4 bases, with 28 bases sitting between them. The CDR3 sequence is 17 residues long. DNA for the CDR3: TGTGCCTCCCGTCCGTTCGGGGGAGATCCTCTACCAGATACGCAGTATTTT. It yields the protein CASRPFGGDPLPDTQYF.